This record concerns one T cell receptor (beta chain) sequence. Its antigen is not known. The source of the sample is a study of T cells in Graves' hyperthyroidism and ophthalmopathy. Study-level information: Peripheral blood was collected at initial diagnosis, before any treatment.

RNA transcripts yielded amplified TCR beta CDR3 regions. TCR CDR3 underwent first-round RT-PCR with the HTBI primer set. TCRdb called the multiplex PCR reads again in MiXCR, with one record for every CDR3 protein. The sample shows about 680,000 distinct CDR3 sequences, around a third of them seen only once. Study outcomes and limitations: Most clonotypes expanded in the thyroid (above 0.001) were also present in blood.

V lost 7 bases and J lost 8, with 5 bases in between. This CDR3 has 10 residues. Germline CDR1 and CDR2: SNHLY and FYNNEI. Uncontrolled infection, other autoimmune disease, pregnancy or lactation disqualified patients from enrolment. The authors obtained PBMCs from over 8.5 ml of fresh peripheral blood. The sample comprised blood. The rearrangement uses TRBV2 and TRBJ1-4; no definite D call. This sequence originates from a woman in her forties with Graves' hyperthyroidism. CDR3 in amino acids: CASIGEKLFF. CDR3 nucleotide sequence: TGTGCCAGCATCGGGGAAAAACTGTTTTTT.